This is a list of T cell receptor beta chains from one sample in a study of shared clonotypes between healthy human individuals. TCRdb keeps only in-frame clones here, not all; method: immunoSEQ multiplex PCR. In the table there are under 2,500,000 clones, approximately 94% of which are singletons. Specimen: naive CD4+ T cells sorted from blood. These receptors were collected from a young man in good health. The CDR3 runs from the conserved cysteine through the conserved F or W. Fields, in order: V gene, J gene, clone size, D gene, CDR3 protein, CDR3 DNA. D genes are given only for firm matches. Clone size is not always given. Where it is, it says once, few, many or a class for expanded clones.

TRBV30	TRBJ2-7	NA	NA	CAWSVQGVGEQYF	TGTGCCTGGAGTGTACAGGGAGTCGGCGAGCAGTACTTC
TRBV27	TRBJ1-2	NA	TRBD1	CASEVAGGLYTF	TGTGCCAGCGAAGTGGCAGGGGGGCTCTATACCTTC
TRBV6-5	TRBJ2-7	NA	NA	CASSYGQTYEQYF	TGTGCCAGCAGTTATGGTCAGACCTACGAGCAGTACTTC
TRBV5-1	TRBJ1-1	NA	NA	CASSPQGRAEAFF	TGCGCCAGCAGCCCACAGGGTCGCGCTGAAGCTTTCTTT
TRBV6-1	TRBJ2-7	NA	NA	CASSEGARAHEQYF	TGTGCCAGCAGTGAAGGCGCCCGGGCCCACGAGCAGTACTTC
TRBV6-6	TRBJ1-5	NA	TRBD1	CASSSQGQQPQHF	TGTGCCAGCAGCTCACAGGGACAGCAGCCCCAGCATTTT
TRBV6-6	TRBJ2-1	NA	TRBD2	CASSSGLAGNEQFF	TGTGCCAGCAGTAGCGGACTAGCCGGGAATGAGCAGTTCTTC
TRBV6-5	TRBJ2-5	NA	NA	CASSYSEVAQETQYF	TGTGCCAGCAGTTACAGCGAAGTCGCTCAAGAGACCCAGTACTTC
TRBV6-5	TRBJ2-2	NA	NA	CASSLSTNTGELFF	TGTGCCAGCAGTTTATCGACGAACACCGGGGAGCTGTTTTTT
TRBV10-1	TRBJ2-2	few	NA	CATARVNTGELFF	TGCGCCACCGCTCGGGTGAACACCGGGGAGCTGTTTTTT
TRBV5-4	TRBJ2-7	once	NA	CASSPGPSGEQYF	TGTGCCAGCAGCCCTGGCCCCTCTGGCGAGCAGTACTTC
TRBV5-1	TRBJ2-4	NA	TRBD1	CASSLAVGQGAAKNIQYF	TGCGCCAGCAGCTTGGCCGTCGGACAGGGGGCGGCCAAAAACATTCAGTACTTC
TRBV15	TRBJ2-1	NA	TRBD1	CATSRGGTGSNEQFF	TGTGCCACCAGCAGAGGCGGGACAGGGTCGAATGAGCAGTTCTTC
TRBV19	TRBJ1-2	NA	TRBD1	CASSIGQGADGYTF	TGTGCCAGTAGTATCGGACAGGGGGCGGATGGCTACACCTTC
TRBV7-9	TRBJ2-2	NA	NA	CASSSPTVWGELFF	TGTGCCAGCAGCTCTCCGACTGTGTGGGGGGAGCTGTTTTTT
TRBV2	TRBJ2-7	NA	NA	CASSGQTLYEQYF	TGTGCCAGCAGTGGACAGACCCTCTACGAGCAGTACTTC
TRBV5-1	TRBJ2-3	NA	NA	CASTFSVGRADTQYF	TGCGCCAGCACCTTTAGCGTGGGTAGGGCAGATACGCAGTATTTT
TRBV6-6	TRBJ2-3	NA	TRBD1	CASSPGQGGYTQYF	TGTGCCAGCAGTCCGGGACAGGGGGGATATACGCAGTATTTT
TRBV13	TRBJ2-1	NA	TRBD2	CASSRGAGGLFNEQFF	TGTGCCAGCAGCCGAGGAGCGGGAGGGCTTTTCAATGAGCAGTTCTTC
TRBV6-1	TRBJ2-7	NA	TRBD2	CASRPAAGPYEQYF	TGTGCCAGCCGACCTGCAGCGGGGCCCTACGAGCAGTACTTC
TRBV7-9	TRBJ2-3	NA	NA	CASSSLSGPSTDTQYF	TGTGCCAGCAGCTCTCTTAGCGGTCCGAGCACAGATACGCAGTATTTT
TRBV9	TRBJ1-6	NA	TRBD1	CASSDGTGNSPLHF	TGTGCCAGCAGCGATGGGACAGGGAATTCACCCCTCCACTTT
TRBV2	TRBJ1-1	NA	TRBD1	CAGSYNRGEAFF	TGTGCCGGTTCGTATAACAGGGGTGAAGCTTTCTTT
TRBV25-1	TRBJ1-3	NA	TRBD1	CASSEYGTDGNTIYF	TGTGCCAGCAGTGAGTACGGGACAGACGGGAACACCATATATTTT
TRBV30	TRBJ2-2	NA	NA	CASRGFGGGTGELFF	TGTGCCTCCCGGGGATTTGGCGGTGGCACCGGGGAGCTGTTTTTT
TRBV29-1	TRBJ2-3	NA	TRBD2	CSVTSGPDTQYF	TGCAGCGTTACTAGCGGTCCAGATACGCAGTATTTT
TRBV5-6	TRBJ1-6	NA	NA	CASSSLSVSPLHF	TGTGCCAGCAGCTCCCTCTCCGTTTCACCCCTCCACTTT
TRBV18	TRBJ1-3	NA	NA	CASSPLAPVGSSGNTIYF	TGTGCCAGCTCACCTCTAGCCCCTGTTGGAAGCTCTGGAAACACCATATATTTT
TRBV9	TRBJ2-2	NA	TRBD2	CASSPFGTSGNTGELFF	TGTGCCAGCAGCCCCTTCGGGACTAGCGGGAACACCGGGGAGCTGTTTTTT
TRBV6-1	TRBJ1-2	NA	TRBD1	CATASDRVEGYTF	TGTGCCACCGCCTCGGACAGGGTGGAGGGCTACACCTTC
TRBV5-1	TRBJ2-2	NA	NA	CASSPRTFRNTGELFF	TGCGCCAGCAGCCCAAGGACATTTAGGAACACCGGGGAGCTGTTTTTT
TRBV29-1	TRBJ1-3	NA	NA	CSVDSGNTIYF	TGCAGCGTCGACTCTGGAAACACCATATATTTT
TRBV10-3	TRBJ1-1	NA	TRBD1	CAIREGRDRVEAFF	TGTGCCATCAGAGAAGGGAGGGACAGGGTTGAAGCTTTCTTT
TRBV23-1	TRBJ1-5	NA	NA	CASSHARSSVQPQHF	TGCGCCAGCAGTCACGCCCGGAGCTCTGTTCAGCCCCAGCATTTT
TRBV30	TRBJ1-2	NA	NA	CAWSRVSLTWGYTF	TGTGCCTGGAGTAGGGTCTCCCTGACCTGGGGCTACACCTTC
TRBV7-8	TRBJ2-7	NA	NA	CASSFGGLVDEQYF	TGTGCCAGCAGCTTCGGGGGATTGGTCGACGAGCAGTACTTC
TRBV5-1	TRBJ2-5	NA	TRBD2	CASSPTPRGEETQYF	TGCGCCAGCAGCCCAACCCCCCGGGGGGAAGAGACCCAGTACTTC
TRBV19	TRBJ1-1	NA	TRBD1	CASSEGDSQNTEAFF	TGTGCCAGTAGTGAGGGGGACAGCCAGAACACTGAAGCTTTCTTT
TRBV7-2	TRBJ1-5	once	NA	CASSLRGNQPQHF	TGTGCCAGCAGCTTACGAGGGAATCAGCCCCAGCATTTT
TRBV7-8	TRBJ1-5	once	NA	CFRSANQPQHF	TGTTTTAGAAGTGCCAATCAGCCCCAGCATTTT